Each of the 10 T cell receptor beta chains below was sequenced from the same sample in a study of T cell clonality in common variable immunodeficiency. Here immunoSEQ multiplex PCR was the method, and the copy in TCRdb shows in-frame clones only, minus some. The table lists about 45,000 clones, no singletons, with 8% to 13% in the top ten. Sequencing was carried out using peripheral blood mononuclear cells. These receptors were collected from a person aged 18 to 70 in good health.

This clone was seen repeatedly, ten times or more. The CDR3 bases that were read are TGCAGCGTGGTGACAGGGGAGGTCAATGGC. This sequence encodes CSVVTGEVNG. The CDR3 in full is CSVVTGEVNGYTF. The chain uses TRBV29-1 and TRBJ1-2; 8 positions match TRBD1. The read gets to within 3 residues of the CDR3 end, and the germline J gene fills in the rest. Germline V CDR1 and CDR2: SQVTM, ANQGSEA. V trimming: 6 bases; J trimming: 6 bases; junction bases outside the gene matches: 9. CDR3 length: 13 amino acids. Complete variable domain (other parts from reference TRBV29-1 and TRBJ1-2): SAVISQKPSRDICQRGTSLTIQCQVDSQVTMMFWYRQQPGQSLTLIATANQGSEATYESGFVIDKFPISRPNLTFSTLTVSNMSPEDSSIYLCSVVTGEVNGYTFGSGTRLTVV.

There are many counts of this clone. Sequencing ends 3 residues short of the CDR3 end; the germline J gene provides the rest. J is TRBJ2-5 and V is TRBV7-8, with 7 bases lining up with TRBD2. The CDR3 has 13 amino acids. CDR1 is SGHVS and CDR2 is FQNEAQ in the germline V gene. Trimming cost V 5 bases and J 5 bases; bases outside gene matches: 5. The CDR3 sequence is CASSPPAGETQYF. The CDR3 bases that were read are TGTGCCAGCAGCCCCCCAGCGGGGGAGACC.

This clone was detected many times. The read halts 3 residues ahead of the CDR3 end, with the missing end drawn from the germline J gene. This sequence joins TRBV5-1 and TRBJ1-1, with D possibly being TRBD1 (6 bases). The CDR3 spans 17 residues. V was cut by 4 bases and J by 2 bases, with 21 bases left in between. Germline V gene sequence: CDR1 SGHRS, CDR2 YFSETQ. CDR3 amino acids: CASSDPFLETGNTEAFF. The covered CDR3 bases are TGCGCCAGCAGCGATCCATTTCTTGAGACAGGTAACACTGAA.

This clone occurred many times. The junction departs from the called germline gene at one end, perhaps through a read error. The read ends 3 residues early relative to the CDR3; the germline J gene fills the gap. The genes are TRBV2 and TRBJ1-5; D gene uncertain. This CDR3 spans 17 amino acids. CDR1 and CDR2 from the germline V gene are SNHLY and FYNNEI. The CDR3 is CASREVKGFGSNQPQHF. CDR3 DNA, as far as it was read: TGTGCCAGCAGAGAAGTGAAAGGGTTTGGGAGCAATCAGCCC.

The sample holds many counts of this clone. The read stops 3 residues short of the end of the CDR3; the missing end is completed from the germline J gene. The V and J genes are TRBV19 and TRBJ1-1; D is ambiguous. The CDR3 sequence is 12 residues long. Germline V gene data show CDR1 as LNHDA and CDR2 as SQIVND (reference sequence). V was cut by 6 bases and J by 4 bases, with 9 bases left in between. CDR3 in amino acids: CASSPAGTEAFF. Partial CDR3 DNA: TGTGCCAGTAGCCCTGCCGGCACTGAA.

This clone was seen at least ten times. The CDR3 reads CASSPTIRGGETQYF. The part of the CDR3 DNA that was read is TGTGCCAGCAGCCCTACGATTCGGGGAGGGGAGACC. The V call is TRBV7-2, the J call TRBJ2-5; 7 positions agree with TRBD2. The read ends 3 residues shy of where the CDR3 ends; the end is completed using the germline J gene. J was trimmed by 5 bases and V by 5 bases; bases with no gene match: 11. Germline assignment: CDR1 SGHTA and CDR2 FQGNSA. CDR3 size: 15 residues.

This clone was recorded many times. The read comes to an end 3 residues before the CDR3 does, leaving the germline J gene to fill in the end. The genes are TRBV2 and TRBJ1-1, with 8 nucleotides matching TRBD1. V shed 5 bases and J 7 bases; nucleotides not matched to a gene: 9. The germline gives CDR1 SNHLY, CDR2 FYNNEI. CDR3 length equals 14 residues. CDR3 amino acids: CASSTRTGTGEAFF. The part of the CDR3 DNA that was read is TGTGCCAGCAGTACTCGGACAGGGACTGGTGAA.

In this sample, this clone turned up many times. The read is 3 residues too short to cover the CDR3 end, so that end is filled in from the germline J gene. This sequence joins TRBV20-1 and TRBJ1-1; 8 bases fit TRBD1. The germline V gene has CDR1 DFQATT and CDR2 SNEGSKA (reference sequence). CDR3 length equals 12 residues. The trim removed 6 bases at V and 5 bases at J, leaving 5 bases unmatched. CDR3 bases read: TGCAGTGCCCAGACAGGGGAAACTGAA. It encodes CSAQTGETE. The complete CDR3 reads CSAQTGETEAFF.

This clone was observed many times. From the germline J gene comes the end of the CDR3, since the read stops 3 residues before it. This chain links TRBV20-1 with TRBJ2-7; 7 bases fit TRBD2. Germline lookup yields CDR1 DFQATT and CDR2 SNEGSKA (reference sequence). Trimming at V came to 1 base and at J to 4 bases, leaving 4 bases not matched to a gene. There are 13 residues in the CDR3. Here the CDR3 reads CSARVLAQYEQYF. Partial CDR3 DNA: TGCAGTGCTAGAGTACTAGCGCAGTACGAG.

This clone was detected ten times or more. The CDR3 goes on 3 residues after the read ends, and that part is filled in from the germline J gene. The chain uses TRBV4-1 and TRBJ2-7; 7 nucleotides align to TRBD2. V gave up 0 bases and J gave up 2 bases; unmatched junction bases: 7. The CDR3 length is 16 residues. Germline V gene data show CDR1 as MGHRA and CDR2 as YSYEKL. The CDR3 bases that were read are TGCGCCAGCAGCCAAGATGAGCGGGACGCAGCCTACGAG. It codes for CASSQDERDAAYE. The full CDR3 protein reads CASSQDERDAAYEQYF.